This T cell receptor (beta chain) was sequenced for a study of T cell changes during pregnancy in multiple sclerosis. Assay: immunoSEQ multiplex PCR; the TCRdb copy retains only in-frame clones and omits some. The sample has tens of thousands of clones, more than 80% seen once. The CDR3 extends over 14 amino acids. Germline V CDR1 and CDR2: SGHDT, YYEEEE. The ends lost 4 bases at V and 7 bases at J; junction bases unmatched: 5. This specimen consisted of CD4+ T cells from peripheral blood mononuclear cells, obtained in the first trimester of pregnancy. This sequence was found in a female donor with multiple sclerosis, enrolled in a pregnancy study. The V call is TRBV5-6, the J call TRBJ1-5; 10 bases are a match to TRBD1. This CDR3 is CASSRQGARQPQHF. In DNA, the CDR3 is TGTGCCAGCAGCCGACAGGGGGCTAGGCAGCCCCAGCATTTT.